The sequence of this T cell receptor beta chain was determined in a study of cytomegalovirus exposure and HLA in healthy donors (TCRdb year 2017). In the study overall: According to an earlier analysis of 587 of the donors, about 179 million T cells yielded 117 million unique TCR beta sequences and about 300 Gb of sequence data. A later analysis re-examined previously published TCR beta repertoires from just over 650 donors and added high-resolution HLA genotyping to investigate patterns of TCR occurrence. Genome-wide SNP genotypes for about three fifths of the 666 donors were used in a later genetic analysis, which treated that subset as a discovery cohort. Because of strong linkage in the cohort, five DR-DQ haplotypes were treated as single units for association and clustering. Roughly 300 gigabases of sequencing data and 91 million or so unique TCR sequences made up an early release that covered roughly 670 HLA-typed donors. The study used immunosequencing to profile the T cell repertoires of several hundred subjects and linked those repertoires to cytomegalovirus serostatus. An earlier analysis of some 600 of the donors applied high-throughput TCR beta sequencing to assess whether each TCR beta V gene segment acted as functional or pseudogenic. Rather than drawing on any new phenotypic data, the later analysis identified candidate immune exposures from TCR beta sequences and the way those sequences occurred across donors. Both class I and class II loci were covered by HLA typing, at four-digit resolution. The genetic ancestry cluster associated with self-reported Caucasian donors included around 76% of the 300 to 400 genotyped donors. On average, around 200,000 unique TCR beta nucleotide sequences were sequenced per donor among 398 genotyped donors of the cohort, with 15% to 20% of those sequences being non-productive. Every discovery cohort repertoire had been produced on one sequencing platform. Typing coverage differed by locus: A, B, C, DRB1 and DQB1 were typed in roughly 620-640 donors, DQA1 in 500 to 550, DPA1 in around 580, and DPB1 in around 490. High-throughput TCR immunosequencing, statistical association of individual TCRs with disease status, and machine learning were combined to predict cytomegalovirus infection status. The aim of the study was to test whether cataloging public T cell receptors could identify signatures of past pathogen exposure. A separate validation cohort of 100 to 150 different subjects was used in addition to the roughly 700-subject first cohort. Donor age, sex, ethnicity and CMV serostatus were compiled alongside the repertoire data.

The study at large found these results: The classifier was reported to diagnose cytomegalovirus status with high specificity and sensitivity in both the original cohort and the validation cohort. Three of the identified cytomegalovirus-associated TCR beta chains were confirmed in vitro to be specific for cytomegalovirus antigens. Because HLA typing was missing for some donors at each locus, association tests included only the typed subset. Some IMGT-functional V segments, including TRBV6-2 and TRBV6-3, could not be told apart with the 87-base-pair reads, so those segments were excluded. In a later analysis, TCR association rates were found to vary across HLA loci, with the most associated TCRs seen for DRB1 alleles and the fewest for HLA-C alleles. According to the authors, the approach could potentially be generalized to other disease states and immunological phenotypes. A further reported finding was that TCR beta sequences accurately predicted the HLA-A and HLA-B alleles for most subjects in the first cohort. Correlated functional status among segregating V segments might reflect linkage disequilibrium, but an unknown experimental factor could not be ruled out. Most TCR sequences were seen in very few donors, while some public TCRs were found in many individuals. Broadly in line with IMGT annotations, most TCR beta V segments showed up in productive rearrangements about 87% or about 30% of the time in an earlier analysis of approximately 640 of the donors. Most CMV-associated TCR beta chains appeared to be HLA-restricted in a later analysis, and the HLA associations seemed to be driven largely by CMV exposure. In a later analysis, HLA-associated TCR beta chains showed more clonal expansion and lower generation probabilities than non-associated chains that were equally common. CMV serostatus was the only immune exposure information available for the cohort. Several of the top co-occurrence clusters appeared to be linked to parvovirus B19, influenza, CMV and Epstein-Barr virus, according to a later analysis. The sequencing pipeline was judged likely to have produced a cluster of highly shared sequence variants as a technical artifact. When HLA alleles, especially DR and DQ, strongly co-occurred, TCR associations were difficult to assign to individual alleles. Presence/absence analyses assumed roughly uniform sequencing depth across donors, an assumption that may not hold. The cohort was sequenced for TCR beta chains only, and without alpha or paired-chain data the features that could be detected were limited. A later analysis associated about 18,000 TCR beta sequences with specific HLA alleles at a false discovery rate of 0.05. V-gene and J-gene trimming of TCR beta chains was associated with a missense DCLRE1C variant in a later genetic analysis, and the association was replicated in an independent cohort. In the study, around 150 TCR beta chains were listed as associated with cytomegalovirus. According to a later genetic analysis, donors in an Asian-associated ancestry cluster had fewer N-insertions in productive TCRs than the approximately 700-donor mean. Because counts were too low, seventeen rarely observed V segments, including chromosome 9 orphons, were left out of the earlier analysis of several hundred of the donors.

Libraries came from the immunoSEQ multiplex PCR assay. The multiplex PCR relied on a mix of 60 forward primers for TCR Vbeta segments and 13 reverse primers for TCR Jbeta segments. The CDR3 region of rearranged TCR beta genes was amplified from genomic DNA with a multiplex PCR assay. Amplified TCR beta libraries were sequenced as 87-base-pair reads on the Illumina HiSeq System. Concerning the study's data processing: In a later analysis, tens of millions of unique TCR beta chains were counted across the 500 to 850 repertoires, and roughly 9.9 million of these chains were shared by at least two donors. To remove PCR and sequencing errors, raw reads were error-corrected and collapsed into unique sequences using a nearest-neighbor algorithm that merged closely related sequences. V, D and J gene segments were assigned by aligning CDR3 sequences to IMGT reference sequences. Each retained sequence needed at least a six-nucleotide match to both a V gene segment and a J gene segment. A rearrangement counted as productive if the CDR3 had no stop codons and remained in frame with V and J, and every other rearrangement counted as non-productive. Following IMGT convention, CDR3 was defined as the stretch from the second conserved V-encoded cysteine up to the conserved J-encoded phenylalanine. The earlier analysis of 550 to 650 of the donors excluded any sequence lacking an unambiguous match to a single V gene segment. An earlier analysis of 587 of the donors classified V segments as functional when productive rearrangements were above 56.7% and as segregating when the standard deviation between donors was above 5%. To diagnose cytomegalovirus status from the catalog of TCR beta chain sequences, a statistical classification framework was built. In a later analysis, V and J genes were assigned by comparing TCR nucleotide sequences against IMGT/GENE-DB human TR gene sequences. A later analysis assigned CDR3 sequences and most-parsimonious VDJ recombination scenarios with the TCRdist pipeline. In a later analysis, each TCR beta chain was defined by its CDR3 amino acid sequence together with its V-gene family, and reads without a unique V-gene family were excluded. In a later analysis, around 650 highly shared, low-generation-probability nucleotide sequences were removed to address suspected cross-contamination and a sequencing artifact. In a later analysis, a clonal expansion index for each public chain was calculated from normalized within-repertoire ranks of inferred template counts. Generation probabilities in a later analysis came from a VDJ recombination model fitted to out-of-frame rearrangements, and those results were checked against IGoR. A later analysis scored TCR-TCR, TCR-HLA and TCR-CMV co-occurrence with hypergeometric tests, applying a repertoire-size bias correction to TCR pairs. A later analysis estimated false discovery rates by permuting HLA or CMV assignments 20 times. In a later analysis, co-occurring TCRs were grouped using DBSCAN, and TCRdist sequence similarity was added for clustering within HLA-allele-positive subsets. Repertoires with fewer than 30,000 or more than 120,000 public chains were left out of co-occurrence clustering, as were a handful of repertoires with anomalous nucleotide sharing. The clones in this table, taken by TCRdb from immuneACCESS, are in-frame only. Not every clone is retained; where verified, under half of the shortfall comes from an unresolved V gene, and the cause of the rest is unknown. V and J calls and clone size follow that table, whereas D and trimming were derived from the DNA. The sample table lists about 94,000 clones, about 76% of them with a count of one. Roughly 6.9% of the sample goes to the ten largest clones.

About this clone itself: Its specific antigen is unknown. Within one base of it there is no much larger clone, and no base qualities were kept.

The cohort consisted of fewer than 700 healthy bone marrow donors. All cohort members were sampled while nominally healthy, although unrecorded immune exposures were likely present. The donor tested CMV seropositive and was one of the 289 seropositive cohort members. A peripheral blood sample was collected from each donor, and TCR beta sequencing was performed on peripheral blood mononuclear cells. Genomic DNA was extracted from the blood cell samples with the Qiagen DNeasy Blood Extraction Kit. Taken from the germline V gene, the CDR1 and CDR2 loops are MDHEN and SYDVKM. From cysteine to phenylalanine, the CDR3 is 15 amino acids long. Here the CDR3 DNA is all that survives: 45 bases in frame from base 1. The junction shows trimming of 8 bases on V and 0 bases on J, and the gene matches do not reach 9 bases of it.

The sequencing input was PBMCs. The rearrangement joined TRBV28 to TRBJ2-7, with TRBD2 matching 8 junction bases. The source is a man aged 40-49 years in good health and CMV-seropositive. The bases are TGTGCCAGCGTAAATAGCGGGGCCCACTCCTACGAGCAGTACTTC. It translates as CASVNSGAHSYEQYF.